These T cell receptor beta chains were read from a single sample in a study of OX40 agonist ivuxolimab in advanced cancers. Produced via immunoSEQ multiplex PCR; TCRdb's table is partial and in-frame only. Among around 70,000 clones listed, 91% were seen once. The sample here was CD4+ or CD8+ T cells sorted from blood, taken in a trial of the OX40 agonist ivuxolimab. The receptors were gathered from an adult with an advanced solid tumor such as melanoma, head and neck, liver or kidney cancer. CDR3s leave out the opening cysteine and the closing phenylalanine or tryptophan. Not every row has a clone size; where given, it reads once, few, many or a size class.

abundance	v_gene	j_gene	CDR3aa
once	TRBV9	TRBJ2-5	ASSVGFSGAFSETQY
once	TRBV7-9	TRBJ1-3	ASSLATGAGNTIY
.	TRBV20-1	TRBJ1-1	SALSKKAF
.	TRBV19	TRBJ1-6	ASSKYITGGLH
.	TRBV7-2	TRBJ2-3	ASSFSGGVTDTQY
.	TRBV5-4	TRBJ2-1	ASSFGGSSSYNEQF
.	TRBV18	TRBJ2-5	ASSPPIQETQY
.	TRBV5-1	TRBJ2-4	ASSFQGAKNIQY
.	TRBV5-1	TRBJ1-2	ASSYSGDGYT
.	TRBV28	TRBJ1-5	ASRDREPQH
few	TRBV3-1/TRBV3-2	TRBJ2-4	ASKNIQY
few	TRBV7-2	TRBJ2-3	ASSSLSGAGGHTDTQY
.	TRBV25-1	TRBJ2-5	ASSELRGYQETQY
.	TRBV5-1	TRBJ1-1	ASSWLRDDTEAF
.	TRBV9	TRBJ2-5	ASSVADILQETQY